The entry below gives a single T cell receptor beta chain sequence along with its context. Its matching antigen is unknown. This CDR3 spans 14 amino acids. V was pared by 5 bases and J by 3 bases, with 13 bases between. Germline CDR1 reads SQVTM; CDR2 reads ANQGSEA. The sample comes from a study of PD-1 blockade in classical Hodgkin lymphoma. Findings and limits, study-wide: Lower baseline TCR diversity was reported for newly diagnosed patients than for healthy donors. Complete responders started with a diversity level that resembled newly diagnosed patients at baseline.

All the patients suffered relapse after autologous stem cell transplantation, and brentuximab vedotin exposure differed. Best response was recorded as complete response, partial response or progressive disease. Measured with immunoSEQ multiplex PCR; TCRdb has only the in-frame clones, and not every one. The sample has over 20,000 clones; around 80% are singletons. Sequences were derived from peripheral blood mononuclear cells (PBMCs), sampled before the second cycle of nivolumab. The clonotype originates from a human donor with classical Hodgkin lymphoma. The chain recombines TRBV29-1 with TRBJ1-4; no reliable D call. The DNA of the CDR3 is TGCAGCGTTCAAGGAACCGCTTCTAATGAAAAACTGTTTTTT. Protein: CSVQGTASNEKLFF.